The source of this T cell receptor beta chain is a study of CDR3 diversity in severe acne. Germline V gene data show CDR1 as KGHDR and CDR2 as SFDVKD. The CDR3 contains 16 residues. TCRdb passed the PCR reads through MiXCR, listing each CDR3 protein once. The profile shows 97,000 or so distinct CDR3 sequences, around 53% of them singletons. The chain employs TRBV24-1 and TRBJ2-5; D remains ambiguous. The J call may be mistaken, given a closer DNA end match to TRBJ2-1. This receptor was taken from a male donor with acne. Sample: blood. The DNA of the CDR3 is TGTGCCACCAGTGTAGGTAGGGTATCCTCCTACAATGAGCAGTTCTTC. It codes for CATSVGRVSSYNEQFF.